Each of the 2 T cell receptor beta chains below was sequenced from the same sample in a study of tumor-infiltrating lymphocytes in oesophageal squamous cell carcinoma (dated by TCRdb to about 2016). Libraries were constructed by PCR. The instrument given in TCRdb is Illumina HiSeq 2000. The raw public reads went through TCRdb reprocessing: fastp at Q25, MiXCR clone calling, in-frame beta chains kept. Each entry is one CDR3 protein sequence, shown with its most common DNA and genes. This sample comprises some 10,000 distinct CDR3 sequences, roughly 54% of them detected only once. The ten largest clonotypes hold 24% of the sample. The sequencing input was esophageal tumor tissue. The receptor source for this set is a male donor with esophageal squamous cell carcinoma.

The chain employs TRBV6-1 and TRBJ2-7, with a possible D match to TRBD1 (5 bases). V lost 6 bases and J lost 6, with 6 bases in between. The CDR3 is 10 residues long. The germline CDR1 and CDR2 sequences are MNHNS and SASEGT. The CDR3 coding sequence is TGTGCCAGCAGGGGGCGCGAGCAGTACTTC. Translated, it gives CASRGREQYF.

The chain employs TRBV20-1 and TRBJ2-5, with TRBD2 identical over 12 bases. The end of the DNA aligns better with TRBJ2-7, so the J call may be wrong. This CDR3 spans 14 amino acids. Germline lookup yields CDR1 DFQATT and CDR2 SNEGSKA (reference sequence). The CDR3 loop is CSARPSGRVYEQYF. The CDR3 nucleotides are TGCAGTGCTAGACCTAGCGGGAGGGTTTACGAGCAGTACTTC.